Shown below are 29 T cell receptor beta chains from a single sample sequenced in a study of graft-versus-host responses after intestinal transplantation. Sequencing was performed with immunoSEQ multiplex PCR; in TCRdb, only in-frame clones are kept and a portion is missing. The sample records around 120,000 clones, approximately 92% being singletons. These TCRs' antigens remain unknown. The specimen comprised unstimulated CD4+ T cells sorted from spleen or lymph node cells, sampled before intestinal transplant. These receptors all come from a human donor who received an intestinal transplant.

The chain links TRBV5-6 to TRBJ1-2; tentative D call: TRBD1 (5 bases). The CDR3 contains 15 residues. V dropped 2 bases and J dropped 4 bases, with 15 bases sitting between them. Germline CDR1 reads SGHDT; CDR2 reads YYEEEE. The CDR3 here is CASSLGTPNPYGYTF. The CDR3 region has the DNA TGTGCCAGCAGCTTAGGGACTCCCAACCCCTATGGCTACACCTTC.

The genes are TRBV5-6 and TRBJ2-3; 7 bases map to TRBD2. With 5 bases clipped from V and 3 bases from J, the junction kept 9 bases outside the gene matches. Germline lookup yields CDR1 SGHDT and CDR2 YYEEEE. The CDR3 length is 15 residues. The CDR3: CASSIPLGGTDTQYF. CDR3 bases: TGTGCCAGCAGTATCCCACTCGGGGGGACAGATACGCAGTATTTT. Full variable domain (missing parts from reference TRBV5-6 and TRBJ2-3): DAGVTQSPTHLIKTRGQQVTLRCSPKSGHDTVSWYQQALGQGPQFIFQYYEEEERQRGNFPDRFSGHQFPNYSSELNVNALLLGDSALYLCASSIPLGGTDTQYFGPGTRLTVL.

The chain couples TRBV6-1 to TRBJ2-7, with TRBD2 matching over 14 bases. This CDR3 contains 14 residues. Germline CDR1 is MNHNS and CDR2 is SASEGT. J lost 4 bases, V lost 10 bases, and 6 bases had no gene match. The CDR3 protein is CAIQRTSGRYEQYF. For the CDR3, the DNA is TGTGCCATTCAACGGACTAGCGGGAGGTACGAGCAGTACTTC.

The CDR3 loop is CASSLFGGLTYEQYF. As DNA, the CDR3 is TGTGCCAGCAGCTTGTTTGGGGGATTAACCTACGAGCAGTACTTC. The chain uses TRBV5-6 and TRBJ2-7, with D perhaps given as TRBD1 or TRBD2 (5 bases each). V gave up 1 base and J gave up 2 bases, with 13 bases separating them. Germline V lookup: CDR1 SGHDT, CDR2 YYEEEE. The CDR3 totals 15 residues.

For this clone: Different DNA sequences within this sample yield the same CDR3. This chain links TRBV5-1 with TRBJ2-4, with a weak D call TRBD1 (6 bases). Germline CDR1 is SGHRS and CDR2 is YFSETQ. Trimming left V 4 bases short and J 1 base short, with 9 bases between. The CDR3 runs 14 residues. The CDR3: CASSPTGAKNIQYF. The DNA of the CDR3 is TGCGCCAGCAGCCCCACAGGGGCCAAAAACATTCAGTACTTC.

Only one count was recorded for this clone. The genes are TRBV6-5 and TRBJ2-7; 9 bases are shared with TRBD1. The CDR3 has 14 amino acids. V was clipped by 4 bases and J by 5 bases; unmatched bases: 6. Per germline, CDR1 MNHEY and CDR2 SVGAGI. CDR3 bases: TGTGCCAGCAGTTCCCGGGACAGGGTACACGAGCAGTACTTC. This codes for CASSSRDRVHEQYF.

In DNA form, the CDR3 reads TGTGCCAGCTCACCAATGAACACTGAAGCTTTCTTT. As protein: CASSPMNTEAFF. The rearrangement uses TRBV18 and TRBJ1-1; no clear D. Germline values: CDR1 KGHSH, CDR2 LQKENI. The CDR3 runs 12 residues. The V end was cut by 2 bases, the J end by 0 bases, with 1 base between.

This sequence joins TRBV5-1 and TRBJ2-1; 9 nucleotides line up with TRBD2. V shed 4 bases and J 5 bases; nucleotides not matched to a gene: 13. Germline values: CDR1 SGHRS, CDR2 YFSETQ. The CDR3 has 17 residues. The CDR3 DNA reads as TGCGCCAGCAGCGGGCGCGGGGGAGCGGGAGGAAACAATGAGCAGTTCTTC. Protein sequence: CASSGRGGAGGNNEQFF.

The V call is TRBV6-1, the J call TRBJ2-1; the D is unclear. In germline, CDR1 is MNHNS, CDR2 SASEGT. Trimming took off 6 bases at V and 3 bases at J, with 15 bases between the two ends. The CDR3 is 15 residues long. The CDR3 DNA is TGTGCCAGCAGGCCCCACTGGTCGGGCTACAATGAGCAGTTCTTC. Translated, it gives CASRPHWSGYNEQFF.

The chain links TRBV5-1 to TRBJ2-5; D uncertain. V dropped 0 bases and J dropped 4 bases, with 7 bases sitting between them. CDR1 and CDR2 (germline): SGHRS, YFSETQ. The CDR3 spans 13 residues. The CDR3 here is CASSLVGSETQYF. CDR3 nucleotide sequence: TGCGCCAGCAGCTTGGTGGGTTCAGAGACCCAGTACTTC.

The rearrangement joins TRBV19 to TRBJ1-1; the D gene is possibly TRBD1 (6 bases). The length of the CDR3 is 16 residues. V lost 4 bases and J lost 9, with 24 bases in between. CDR1 and CDR2 from the germline V gene are LNHDA and SQIVND (reference sequence). The CDR3 protein is CASSTRTGGGQKKAFF. The CDR3 nucleotides are TGTGCCAGTAGTACCCGAACGGGAGGCGGACAGAAGAAAGCTTTCTTT.

This sequence joins TRBV9 and TRBJ2-3, with D perhaps given as TRBD1 or TRBD2 (5 bases each). In germline, CDR1 is SGDLS, CDR2 YYNGEE. Trimming shortened V by 6 bases and J by 4 bases, and 18 bases separated the two germline ends. The CDR3 has 15 amino acids. The CDR3 nucleotides are TGTGCCAGCAATGCCGCTGGGGGTGGGGCAGATACGCAGTATTTT. Translated, it gives CASNAAGGGADTQYF.

This chain uses TRBV28 with TRBJ1-2, with 9 positions matching TRBD1. There are 14 residues in the CDR3. Unmatched junction bases numbered 6, after V lost 5 bases and J lost 5 bases. Germline V lookup: CDR1 MDHEN, CDR2 SYDVKM. The CDR3 DNA reads as TGTGCCAGCAGTCAGCCGGGACAGGGATATGGCTACACCTTC. Its translation: CASSQPGQGYGYTF.

Written as DNA, the CDR3 is TGTGCCAGCAGTGCACACGGTTGGGATACGCAGTATTTT. This translates into CASSAHGWDTQYF. The chain joins TRBV25-1 to TRBJ2-3; no clear D. Germline V gives CDR1 MGHDK, CDR2 SYGVNS. The length of the CDR3 is 13 residues. The ends were cut back, 4 bases at V and 6 bases at J, with 11 bases in the middle.

The V gene is TRBV5-1, the J gene TRBJ1-1; D ambiguous. This CDR3 has 13 amino acids. The germline V gene has CDR1 SGHRS and CDR2 YFSETQ. Trimming pared 5 bases from V and 6 bases from J, leaving 14 bases between. CDR3 in amino acids: CASSPGSRAEAFF. In nucleotides, the CDR3 is TGCGCCAGCAGTCCGGGGTCGAGGGCTGAAGCTTTCTTT. Drawing the rest from reference TRBV5-1 and TRBJ1-1, the complete variable domain is KAGVTQTPRYLIKTRGQQVTLSCSPISGHRSVSWYQQTPGQGLQFLFEYFSETQRNKGNFPGRFSGRQFSNSRSEMNVSTLELGDSALYLCASSPGSRAEAFFGQGTRLTVV.

Notes on this clone: One end of the junction varies from germline; a read error may be responsible. The chain combines TRBV7-7 with TRBJ2-2; no firm D call. Germline V gives CDR1 SSHAT, CDR2 FNYEAQ (reference sequence). This CDR3 is built from 14 residues. The CDR3 DNA reads TGTGCTAGCAGCCCCGGCAGAATCACCGGGGAGCTGTTTTTT. Translation: CASSPGRITGELFF.

V gene TRBV7-8 combines with J gene TRBJ2-1, with D possibly TRBD2 on 6 matching bases. CDR1 SGHVS and CDR2 FQNEAQ come from the germline V gene. The V end was cut by 5 bases, the J end by 0 bases, with 11 bases between. The CDR3 totals 15 residues. CDR3 nucleotide sequence: TGTGCCAGCAGCCCCATGGGGGGCTCCTACAATGAGCAGTTCTTC. Its translation is CASSPMGGSYNEQFF.

The sample holds one count of this clone. The chain combines TRBV5-8 with TRBJ2-1, with TRBD1 as a possible D gene (5 bases). Germline lookup yields CDR1 SGHTS and CDR2 YDEGEE. Trimming left V 0 bases short and J 5 bases short, with 12 bases between. This CDR3 is built from 15 residues. The DNA of the CDR3 is TGTGCCAGCAGCTTGGCCGTAGGGGAAAACAATGAGCAGTTCTTC. Protein sequence: CASSLAVGENNEQFF.

The CDR3 nucleotides read TGTGCCATCAGTGAAGGGCACGGGGTGAATAATTCACCCCTCCACTTT. Protein: CAISEGHGVNNSPLHF. V is TRBV10-3 and J is TRBJ1-6; D gene uncertain. V lost 3 bases and J lost 5, with 14 bases in between. CDR1 and CDR2 from the germline V gene are ENHRY and SYGVKD. The CDR3 contains 16 residues.

This chain links TRBV9 with TRBJ2-2; weak D call: TRBD2 (5 bases). CDR1 is SGDLS and CDR2 is YYNGEE in the germline V gene. Trimming took off 4 bases at V and 6 bases at J, with 19 bases between the two ends. The CDR3 is 16 amino acids. The DNA for the CDR3 is TGTGCCAGCAGCCCTTTAGCGATCCGGACGGCCGGGGAGCTGTTTTTT. Amino acid sequence: CASSPLAIRTAGELFF.

The rearrangement joins TRBV27 to TRBJ1-5, with 7 bases fitting TRBD1. Germline V gene sequence: CDR1 MNHEY, CDR2 SMNVEV (reference sequence). Trimming removed 9 bases from V and 0 bases from J; junction bases left unmatched: 8. This CDR3 comprises 15 residues. As DNA, the CDR3 is TGTGCCAGTCCGGGACAGCGTTATAGCAATCAGCCCCAGCATTTT. Its protein is CASPGQRYSNQPQHF.

The V and J genes are TRBV2 and TRBJ2-1; 7 bases agree with TRBD1. Trimming at V came to 4 bases and at J to 6 bases, leaving 0 bases not matched to a gene. CDR1 is SNHLY, CDR2 FYNNEI, per germline. The CDR3 length is 12 residues. DNA for the CDR3: TGTGCCAGCAGTGGACAGGGCAATGAGCAGTTCTTC. The encoded protein is CASSGQGNEQFF.

This clone was seen a single time. The chain recombines TRBV28 with TRBJ2-7; TRBD1 aligns across 8 bases. Germline CDR1 is MDHEN and CDR2 is SYDVKM. The CDR3 sequence is 15 residues long. Trimming took 2 bases from V and 2 from J; bases not matched to a gene: 5. The CDR3: CASSLRTGHPYEQYF. CDR3 in DNA: TGTGCCAGCAGTTTACGGACAGGGCACCCCTACGAGCAGTACTTC. Combining the CDR3 with reference TRBV28 and TRBJ2-7 gives the whole variable domain DVKVTQSSRYLVKRTGEKVFLECVQDMDHENMFWYRQDPGLGLRLIYFSYDVKMKEKGDIPEGYSVSREKKERFSLILESASTNQTSMYLCASSLRTGHPYEQYFGPGTRLTVT.

This sequence joins TRBV15 and TRBJ1-2; D call uncertain. The CDR3 spans 15 residues. Germline lookup yields CDR1 LNHNV and CDR2 YYDKDF (reference sequence). V lost 3 bases, J lost 7 bases, and 18 bases lay in between. Here the CDR3 DNA reads TGTGCCACCAGCAGCTACGACGCAGACGTTTCTGGCTACACCTTC. Translation gives CATSSYDADVSGYTF.

The J gene is TRBJ1-1, the V gene TRBV11-3; D ambiguous. The CDR3 loop spans 12 amino acids. V was shortened by 5 bases and J by 1 base, with 5 bases between the two germline ends. From germline, CDR1 is SGHNT and CDR2 YENEEA. Here the CDR3 reads CASSRGNTEAFF. In DNA, the CDR3 is TGTGCCAGCAGCCGAGGGAACACTGAAGCTTTCTTT.

The rearrangement joins TRBV6-1 to TRBJ1-1; maybe TRBD1 (6 bases). This CDR3 has 11 residues. Trimming stripped 10 bases from V and 4 bases from J, with 10 bases between. In germline, CDR1 is MNHNS, CDR2 SASEGT. The CDR3 DNA reads as TGTGCCACCACAGGGACCACTGAAGCTTTCTTT. It is translated as CATTGTTEAFF.

The genes are TRBV29-1 and TRBJ2-3, with D maybe TRBD2 (5 bases). V was cut by 4 bases and J by 0 bases, with 8 bases left in between. This CDR3 region has 13 residues. The germline gives CDR1 SQVTM, CDR2 ANQGSEA. CDR3 coding DNA: TGCAGCGTTGCGGGCGGGAGCACAGATACGCAGTATTTT. Translating it yields CSVAGGSTDTQYF.

V usage is TRBV18 and J usage is TRBJ2-7; no clear D gene. The DNA end is more similar to TRBJ2-1, so the J call may be wrong. The CDR3 runs 11 residues. Germline V CDR1 and CDR2: KGHSH, LQKENI. The DNA of the CDR3 is TGTGCCAGCTCACCGGAAGTGGAGCAGTTCTTC. Encoded protein: CASSPEVEQFF.

This clone was seen once. The J gene is TRBJ1-3, the V gene TRBV2, with 8 bases aligning to TRBD1. This CDR3 is built from 15 residues. Germline lookup yields CDR1 SNHLY and CDR2 FYNNEI. Losses at the gene ends were 2 bases for V and 7 bases for J; bases not matched to a gene: 7. The CDR3 sequence: CASSELRQGANTIYF. The CDR3 DNA reads TGTGCCAGCAGTGAATTGCGGCAGGGGGCGAACACCATATATTTT.